These T cell receptor beta chains were read from a single sample in a study of T cell responses to AZD1222 COVID-19 vaccine. Method: immunoSEQ multiplex PCR; TCRdb's copy keeps in-frame clones and lacks some. Counted here are more than 50,000 clones, around 84% occurring once; the ten biggest clones make up 15% to 20%. The sequencing here drew on peripheral blood, taken on day 0 of AZD1222 vaccination. The receptors derive from an adult in good health. The CDR3 runs from the conserved cysteine through the conserved F or W. D genes are given only for firm matches. The size field is filled for only some rows; it gives once, few, many or a size class.

TRBV7-2	once	TRBJ1-1	.	TGTGCCAGCAGCGTCCTGGGACAACTGAACACTGAAGCTTTCTTT	CASSVLGQLNTEAFF
TRBV5-1	once	TRBJ1-3	.	TGCGCCAGCAGCTTGGCACCCGGGACCGACGATTTAAACACCATATATTTT	CASSLAPGTDDLNTIYF
TRBV6-2/TRBV6-3	.	TRBJ2-1	TRBD2	TGTGCCAGCAGTTACCCCCCAACGGGACTACCCCCCTACAATGAGCAGTTCTTC	CASSYPPTGLPPYNEQFF
TRBV19	few	TRBJ1-1	.	TGTGCCAGTAGTGGGGCCTCGTCGGGCACTGAAGCTTTCTTT	CASSGASSGTEAFF
TRBV4-1	.	TRBJ2-1	.	TGCGCCAGCAGCCAGGGCTACACCTACAATGAGCAGTTCTTC	CASSQGYTYNEQFF
TRBV6-5	.	TRBJ1-1	.	TGTGCCAGCAGTTCCCCCGTAGGAGCGAACACTGAAGCTTTCTTT	CASSSPVGANTEAFF
TRBV9	.	TRBJ2-3	TRBD2	TGTGCCAGCAGCCGTACTAGCGACCGCACAGATACGCAGTATTTT	CASSRTSDRTDTQYF
TRBV18	few	TRBJ1-3	.	TGTGCCAGCTCATCGGTTAGCGGAAACACCATATATTTT	CASSSVSGNTIYF
TRBV5-6	.	TRBJ1-2	.	TGTGCCAGCAGCCCGTGGACCCGGGTCTACACCTTC	CASSPWTRVYTF
TRBV2	.	TRBJ2-3	.	TGTGCCAGCAGCACCGGCACAGATACGCAGTATTTT	CASSTGTDTQYF
TRBV5-4	.	TRBJ1-1	.	TGTGCCAGCGGCTACACCCCCACTGAAGCTTTCTTT	CASGYTPTEAFF
TRBV6-5	.	TRBJ2-2	TRBD2	TGTGCCAGCAGTTACTCGATATCGGGAGGGACCGGGGAGCTGTTTTTT	CASSYSISGGTGELFF
TRBV6-2/TRBV6-3	.	TRBJ1-5	TRBD1	TGTGCCAGCAGTAGACCCGTCGGGGGTAATCAGGGGGCCCAGCATTTT	CASSRPVGGNQGAQHF
TRBV20-1	.	TRBJ1-5	.	TGCAGTGCTAGAGTACGTGGCCATTTACATTTT	CSARVRGHLHF
TRBV28	.	TRBJ1-1	.	TGTGCCAGCAGTTTAGAGGGGTCGGTGAACACTGAAGCTTTCTTT	CASSLEGSVNTEAFF
TRBV27	.	TRBJ2-1	TRBD2	TGTGCCAGCAGTTTCCTTGATGGACTAGCGGGAGACCCCCGCCGGGAAAATGAGCAGTTCTTC	CASSFLDGLAGDPRRENEQFF
TRBV27	few	TRBJ1-1	TRBD1	TGTGCCAGCAGTGTATCGACAGGGTTCACTGAAGCTTTCTTT	CASSVSTGFTEAFF
TRBV19	.	TRBJ1-5	.	TGTGCCAGTAGAAAAGAAATGAATCAGCCCCAGCATTTT	CASRKEMNQPQHF
TRBV5-5	.	TRBJ1-4	.	TGTGCCAGCAGCTTTTCGGGGGGAGTTAATGAAAAACTGTTTTTT	CASSFSGGVNEKLFF
TRBV5-6	few	TRBJ2-1	.	TGTGCCAGCAGCTTGGTACAGTCCGATGAGCAGTTCTTC	CASSLVQSDEQFF
TRBV10-1	.	TRBJ2-3	.	TGCGCCAGCAGTGAGTCGGGGGCTAGCACAGATACGCAGTATTTT	CASSESGASTDTQYF
TRBV5-8	.	TRBJ1-5	.	TGTGCCAGCAGCTTGCACGGGGGCGCCGGCAATCAGCCCCAGCATTTT	CASSLHGGAGNQPQHF
TRBV7-2	.	TRBJ1-3	.	TGTGCCAGCAGCTTAACGGGTGCGGGAAACACCATATATTTT	CASSLTGAGNTIYF
TRBV4-1	.	TRBJ2-1	.	TGCGCCAGCAGCCAGTCTAGCGAGGCGTACAATGAGCAGTTCTTC	CASSQSSEAYNEQFF
TRBV5-1	.	TRBJ2-1	TRBD2	TGCGCCAGCAGCTTAAATCCAGCGGGAAGTTACAATGAGCAGTTCTTC	CASSLNPAGSYNEQFF
TRBV2	.	TRBJ1-5	TRBD1	TGTGCCAGCAGTACGACAGGGAATCGTCAGCCCCAGCATTTT	CASSTTGNRQPQHF
TRBV24-1	.	TRBJ2-3	.	TGTGCCACCAGTGATTACAGGAGCACAGATACGCAGTATTTT	CATSDYRSTDTQYF
TRBV7-8	.	TRBJ2-2	TRBD1	TGTGCCAGCAGCGAGCCCCGAGCCAGGGGGCGTAACACCGGGGAGCTGTTTTTT	CASSEPRARGRNTGELFF
TRBV28	.	TRBJ1-6	TRBD1	TGTGCCAGCAGTTTAGGGACAGTTTATAATTCACCCCTCCACTTT	CASSLGTVYNSPLHF
TRBV10-3	.	TRBJ2-1	.	TGTGCCATCAGTGTGGCGAGCTACAATGAGCAGTTCTTC	CAISVASYNEQFF
TRBV5-3	.	TRBJ1-2	.	TGTGCCAGAAGCTTGATAAACTATGGCTACACCTTC	CARSLINYGYTF
TRBV21-1	.	TRBJ1-2	.	TGTGCCAGCAGCAGCCTAAGGAGACAGGAAGCGAACGGCTACACCTTC	CASSSLRRQEANGYTF
TRBV18	.	TRBJ1-5	.	TGTGCCAGCTCACCGTCTAGCAATCAGCCCCAGCATTTT	CASSPSSNQPQHF
TRBV7-3	.	TRBJ1-1	TRBD1	TGTGCCAGCAGCACAGGGGGCGCGGGCACTGAAGCTTTCTTT	CASSTGGAGTEAFF
TRBV19	.	TRBJ2-7	TRBD1	TGTGCCAGTAGTGATGTGACAGGGTTGCGAAAAGGCTCCTACGAGCAGTACTTC	CASSDVTGLRKGSYEQYF
TRBV23-1	once	TRBJ1-5	.	TGCGCCAGCAGTCAATTCCTGAGGGTCAGCAATCAGCCCCAGCATTTT	CASSQFLRVSNQPQHF
TRBV18	.	TRBJ2-3	TRBD1	TGTGCCAGCTCACCACCGGGACAGGGAAGGGCAGATACGCAGTATTTT	CASSPPGQGRADTQYF
TRBV27	.	TRBJ2-3	.	TGTGCCAGCACTCTTTTAGGTTCTAGCACAGATACGCAGTATTTT	CASTLLGSSTDTQYF
TRBV5-3	once	TRBJ2-5	TRBD2	TGTGCCAGAAGCTTGGTTGGACTAGCGGGAAGGGGATTTAGGGAGACCCAGTACTTC	CARSLVGLAGRGFRETQYF
TRBV19	.	TRBJ1-2	TRBD1	TGTGCCAGTAGTCCCAGGGGGGCAGAGCTATATGGCTACACCTTC	CASSPRGAELYGYTF
TRBV6-5	.	TRBJ2-6	.	TGTGCCAGCAGTACCCGCCCCTCTGGGGCCAACGTCCTGACTTTC	CASSTRPSGANVLTF
TRBV7-9	.	TRBJ1-1	TRBD1	TGTGCCAGCAGCTTATCGGGACAGGGGTGGGCTGAAGCTTTCTTT	CASSLSGQGWAEAFF
TRBV19	.	TRBJ2-1	.	TGTGCCAGTAGTATAACGGGGTTCTCCTACAATGAGCAGTTCTTC	CASSITGFSYNEQFF
TRBV10-3	.	TRBJ2-1	.	TGTGCCGCAGCCCTTGGGACATCGAGCTCCTACAATGAGCAGTTCTTC	CAAALGTSSSYNEQFF
TRBV19	.	TRBJ2-2	.	TGTGCCAGTAGTATCTCAGGGAACACCGGGGAGCTGTTTTTT	CASSISGNTGELFF
TRBV5-1	once	TRBJ2-2	.	TGCGCCAGCAGCTTGGATGCAGCGGGTCGGGCCGGGGAGCTGTTTTTT	CASSLDAAGRAGELFF
TRBV18	.	TRBJ1-2	TRBD1	TGTGCCAGCTCACCTGACAGGGACGGCTACACCTTC	CASSPDRDGYTF
TRBV10-3	.	TRBJ2-5	.	TGTGCCATCAGTTCAAGGATCCAAGAGACCCAGTACTTC	CAISSRIQETQYF
TRBV11-3	.	TRBJ2-2	.	TGTGCCAGCAGCCTAGGGGGGCGCGGGACCGGGGAGCTGTTTTTT	CASSLGGRGTGELFF
TRBV2	once	TRBJ1-2	.	TGTGCCAGCGTACAGGAACTCGAGAGCTATGGCTACACCTTC	CASVQELESYGYTF
TRBV5-4	.	TRBJ2-3	TRBD2	TGTGCCAGCAGCGCCGGGACTAGCGGGATATTTACGCAGTATTTT	CASSAGTSGIFTQYF
TRBV6-5	.	TRBJ1-1	TRBD1	TGTGCCAGCAGTTACACCCGACAGGGCACTGAAGCTTTCTTT	CASSYTRQGTEAFF
TRBV6-5	once	TRBJ1-2	.	TGTGCCAGCAGTTTCAGGAACTATGGCTACACCTTC	CASSFRNYGYTF
TRBV7-2	.	TRBJ1-5	.	TGTGCCAGCAGCCTATACAGGGCCAATCAGCCCCAGCATTTT	CASSLYRANQPQHF
TRBV3-1/TRBV3-2	.	TRBJ2-1	.	TGTGCCAGCAGCCAATTCATACCTAGGGGCTCCTACAATGAGCAGTTCTTC	CASSQFIPRGSYNEQFF
TRBV18	.	TRBJ2-3	.	TGTGCCAGCTCACCTTTCGGACAGCCAACGAACACAGATACGCAGTATTTT	CASSPFGQPTNTDTQYF
TRBV6-5	.	TRBJ2-2	.	TGTGCCAGCAGTTCAGGGGTCACCGGGGAGCTGTTTTTT	CASSSGVTGELFF
TRBV9	.	TRBJ2-2	.	TGTGCCAGCAGCGTAGAGGGACGCGGGGAGCTGTTTTTT	CASSVEGRGELFF
TRBV2	once	TRBJ1-5	TRBD1	TGTGCCAGCAGAGACACAGGGGTAAAGCCCCAGCATTTT	CASRDTGVKPQHF